A single sample gave rise to the 7 T cell receptor beta chains below, sequenced in a study of blood T cells in healthy people across ages. The use of a sample-barcoded 5' primer and a J-beta primer mix characterized a second PCR of about 7 to 12 cycles. One entry per CDR3 protein, called by TCRdb with MiXCR from the 5' RACE reads. The sample carries roughly 800,000 distinct CDR3 sequences, 58% recorded once. Material for sequencing was blood. All receptors derive from a man under 40 in good health.

The chain carries TRBV4-3 and TRBJ2-1; the match to TRBD2 covers 8 bases. The junction had 10 bases not matched to a gene; V was cut back by 1 base and J by 8 bases. Germline CDR1 and CDR2: LGHNA and YSLEER. This CDR3 is 16 amino acids long. CDR3 residues: CASSQGVREGRYEQFF. In DNA, the CDR3 is TGCGCCAGCAGCCAAGGGGTTCGGGAGGGCCGGTATGAGCAGTTCTTC.

The chain joins TRBV6-4 to TRBJ2-1; 9 positions agree with TRBD1. CDR3 length: 16 residues. Germline V gene lookup returns CDR1 MRHNA and CDR2 SNTAGT. V lost 0 bases and J lost 6; bases outside the gene matches: 6. CDR3: CASSDSDRGALNEQFF. CDR3 coding DNA: TGTGCCAGCAGTGACTCCGACAGGGGGGCTCTCAATGAGCAGTTCTTC.

The chain is built from TRBV6-1 and TRBJ2-7; D ambiguous. Germline V gene sequence: CDR1 MNHNS, CDR2 SASEGT. The CDR3 runs to 13 residues. V gave up 3 bases and J gave up 3 bases, with 9 bases separating them. DNA for the CDR3: TGTGCCAGCAGTGATAGACAAAGCTACGAGCAGTACTTC. Translating gives CASSDRQSYEQYF.

To note about this clonotype: A read error is possible here, since a much larger clone lies one base away. The V gene is TRBV30, the J gene TRBJ2-7; the D gene is possibly TRBD1 (6 bases). In germline, CDR1 is GTSNPN, CDR2 SVGIG (reference sequence). This CDR3 is 12 amino acids long. CDR3 protein: CAGSNRVYEQYF. In nucleotides, the CDR3 is TGTGCCGGGAGTAACAGGGTCTACGAGCAGTACTTC.

This clonotype was found once. Germline and junction disagree at one end, which may indicate a read error. This chain connects TRBV5-1 to TRBJ2-7; TRBD2 might be the D (5 bases). The CDR3 runs 13 residues. Germline V gene sequence: CDR1 SGHRS, CDR2 YFSETQ. The DNA of the CDR3 is TGCGCCAGCGGCTTCCGTTCGGGGTACGAGCAGTACTTC. Amino acids: CASGFRSGYEQYF.

Points on this clonotype: A read error may account for a junction end that differs from germline. V is TRBV5-1 and J is TRBJ2-1; 8 bases map to TRBD2. Germline CDR1 is SGHRS and CDR2 is YFSETQ. The CDR3 sequence is 16 residues long. The CDR3 reads CASSFTIAGGNNEQFF. CDR3 DNA sequence: TGCGCCAGCAGCTTTACGATTGCGGGGGGAAACAATGAACAGTTCTTC. Complete variable domain (other parts from reference TRBV5-1 and TRBJ2-1): KAGVTQTPRYLIKTRGQQVTLSCSPISGHRSVSWYQQTPGQGLQFLFEYFSETQRNKGNFPGRFSGRQFSNSRSEMNVSTLELGDSALYLCASSFTIAGGNNEQFFGPGTRLTVL.

J is TRBJ2-2 and V is TRBV7-9; tentatively, D is TRBD1 (6 bases). The V and J ends lost 3 bases and 1 base respectively, with 9 bases between them. Germline V gene data show CDR1 as SEHNR and CDR2 as FQNEAQ (reference sequence). CDR3 length: 15 residues. Here the CDR3 DNA reads TGTGCCAGCAGCTTGAGGGGACAGAACACCGGGGAGCTGTTTTTT. It translates to CASSLRGQNTGELFF. Combining the CDR3 with reference TRBV7-9 and TRBJ2-2 gives the whole variable domain DTGVSQNPRHKITKRGQNVTFRCDPISEHNRLYWYRQTLGQGPEFLTYFQNEAQLEKSRLLSDRFSAERPKGSFSTLEIQRTEQGDSAMYLCASSLRGQNTGELFFGEGSRLTVL.